Detailed here is one T cell receptor beta chain. This sample was included in a study of blood T cell repertoires in COVID-19. Study context: Sources were T cells, B-cell-depleted T cells, or PBMCs; the material itself was cDNA or gDNA.

Original methodology: Nucleated cell counts were estimated from reference gene primer amplification. Only in-frame clones appear in the TCRdb table, and some are missing; sequencing was by immunoSEQ multiplex PCR. V, J and clone size derive from that table, while D and trimming were established from the DNA sequence. The sample gives 470,000 or so clones, around 85% of which show up once; about 3% is in the top ten. CDR3 length: 13 residues. V dropped 7 bases and J dropped 2 bases, with 11 bases sitting between them. Looked up from germline, CDR1 is WNHNN and CDR2 is SYGVQD (reference sequence). This rearrangement joins TRBV10-1 to TRBJ2-5, with D perhaps TRBD1 (5 bases). The source of this sequence is a human donor in a cohort sampled during active COVID-19. Sequenced: peripheral blood. Written as DNA, the CDR3 is TGCGCCAGCAATCGACAGACACAAGAGACCCAGTACTTC. Encoded protein: CASNRQTQETQYF.